Below, 29 T cell receptor beta chains from the same sample are listed, as sequenced in a study of control samples from healthy donors and cancer patients. The protocol was immunoSEQ multiplex PCR, while the TCRdb copy is restricted to in-frame clones and leaves out a portion. The sample lists more than 85,000 clones, around 90% occurring once. The sample taken for sequencing was blood. The receptors come from a woman aged 18-29 years in good health.

The V gene is TRBV24-1, the J gene TRBJ2-3, with TRBD1 identical over 10 bases. Germline CDR1 reads KGHDR; CDR2 reads SFDVKD. This CDR3 region has 15 residues. The V gene end was trimmed by 3 bases and the J gene end by 5 bases; junction bases not matched to a gene: 4. CDR3 DNA: TGTGCCACCAGTGATCCCCGGACAGGGGGAGATACGCAGTATTTT. It specifies CATSDPRTGGDTQYF.

CDR3 residues: CASSVDVADTQYF. The DNA of the CDR3 is TGTGCCAGCAGCGTAGATGTAGCAGATACGCAGTATTTT. V is TRBV9 and J is TRBJ2-3; unclear D gene. The CDR3 spans 13 residues. Germline V lookup: CDR1 SGDLS, CDR2 YYNGEE. The V gene lost 0 bases and the J gene lost 4 bases, with 6 bases spanning the gap.

A single count supports this clone. The V gene is TRBV24-1, the J gene TRBJ2-3; the D gene could be TRBD1 or TRBD2 (5 bases each). Trimming took off 5 bases at V and 8 bases at J, with 19 bases between the two ends. CDR1 is KGHDR and CDR2 is SFDVKD in the germline V gene. The CDR3 length is 15 residues. The DNA of the CDR3 is TGTGCCACCAGTGTGGGGCAGACGGGAACGGGTACGCAGTATTTT. This sequence encodes CATSVGQTGTGTQYF.

Of note for this clone: The sample contains more than one DNA sequence encoding this CDR3. This sequence joins TRBV9 and TRBJ2-7; TRBD2 might be the D (5 bases). Per the germline V gene, CDR1 is SGDLS and CDR2 is YYNGEE. This CDR3 has 13 residues. V was cut by 2 bases and J by 1 base, with 7 bases left in between. CDR3 sequence (DNA): TGTGCCAGCAGCGTTGAGGGTTCCTACGAGCAGTACTTC. Encoded protein: CASSVEGSYEQYF.

J is TRBJ2-7 and V is TRBV4-2; D is perhaps TRBD1 or TRBD2 (5 bases each). This CDR3 contains 20 residues. The germline CDR1 and CDR2 sequences are LGHNA and YNFKEQ. V dropped 0 bases and J dropped 6 bases, with 30 bases sitting between them. The CDR3 bases are TGTGCCAGCAGCCAAGATCTCGGGGCCCAGTTTCTTCCAGCAGCAGGCGAGCAGTACTTC. It is translated as CASSQDLGAQFLPAAGEQYF.

The chain recombines TRBV5-6 with TRBJ2-2, with D maybe TRBD2 (6 bases). CDR1 and CDR2 from the germline V gene are SGHDT and YYEEEE. V was pared by 0 bases and J by 7 bases, with 19 bases between. The CDR3 is 17 residues long. CDR3 nucleotide sequence: TGTGCCAGCAGCTTGGTAGCGTTGGAGGGAGTGATCGGGGAGCTGTTTTTT. This sequence encodes CASSLVALEGVIGELFF.

V usage is TRBV5-6 and J usage is TRBJ1-1; tentatively, D is TRBD1 (6 bases). The CDR3 runs 14 residues. The germline V gene encodes CDR1 SGHDT and CDR2 YYEEEE. Trimming removed 5 bases from V and 3 bases from J, with 14 bases in between. CDR3 residues: CASSGSSGDTEAFF. As DNA, the CDR3 is TGTGCCAGCAGTGGGTCTTCAGGGGACACTGAAGCTTTCTTT.

The chain employs TRBV28 and TRBJ2-1; the match to TRBD2 covers 12 bases. The trim removed 5 bases at V and 4 bases at J, leaving 6 bases unmatched. This CDR3 has 16 amino acids. The germline V gene encodes CDR1 MDHEN and CDR2 SYDVKM. The CDR3 here is CASSRTSGVKYNEQFF. The CDR3, as DNA: TGTGCCAGCAGTCGGACTAGCGGGGTGAAATACAATGAGCAGTTCTTC.

The chain joins TRBV4-3 to TRBJ1-1; maybe TRBD1 (5 bases). CDR3 size: 12 residues. The V end lost 0 bases, the J end lost 10 bases, and 9 bases lay between the germline ends. Germline CDR1 LGHNA, CDR2 YSLEER. The CDR3 sequence: CASSQEGEGAFF. The CDR3 nucleotides are TGCGCCAGCAGCCAAGAAGGGGAGGGAGCTTTCTTT.

In DNA, the CDR3 is TGTGCCAGCAGCAAGGACCCGGGGGGCCTAGATACGCAGTATTTT. Protein: CASSKDPGGLDTQYF. J is TRBJ2-3 and V is TRBV5-4; weak D call: TRBD2 (7 bases). The germline gives CDR1 SGHNT, CDR2 YYREEE (reference sequence). This CDR3 has 15 residues. V was cut by 4 bases and J by 5 bases, with 17 bases left in between.

The J gene is TRBJ2-7, the V gene TRBV5-1; 9 nucleotides line up with TRBD1. The CDR3 has 14 amino acids. From germline, CDR1 is SGHRS and CDR2 YFSETQ. After removal of 2 bases from V and 7 bases from J, the junction contained 7 bases not matched to a gene. CDR3 protein: CASSFGQGWGEQYF. DNA of the CDR3: TGCGCCAGCAGCTTTGGACAGGGGTGGGGGGAGCAGTACTTC.

The chain is built from TRBV6-2 or TRBV6-3 and TRBJ1-1; D is undetermined. Per germline, CDR1 MNHEY and CDR2 SVGEGT. The ends were cut back, 3 bases at V and 1 base at J, with 9 bases in the middle. CDR3 length equals 14 residues. The CDR3 nucleotides read TGTGCCAGCAGTTATTTACAAAAGAACACTGAAGCTTTCTTT. It specifies CASSYLQKNTEAFF.

The gene calls are TRBV3-1 (or the pseudogene TRBV3-2) and TRBJ1-2; weak D call: TRBD1 (6 bases). The CDR3 loop spans 15 amino acids. Germline V CDR1 and CDR2: LGHDT, YNNKEL (reference sequence). The V end was cut by 4 bases, the J end by 4 bases, with 16 bases between. The CDR3 nucleotides are TGTGCCAGCAGCCCCACTTTTCGGGACACCTATGGCTACACCTTC. Residues: CASSPTFRDTYGYTF.

The chain employs TRBV19 and TRBJ2-6; D is perhaps TRBD2 (6 bases). This CDR3 comprises 16 residues. CDR1 is LNHDA and CDR2 is SQIVND in the germline V gene (reference sequence). V lost 6 bases and J 4 bases, leaving 16 bases between the germline ends. The CDR3 DNA follows: TGTGCCAGTAGAGTCTCCGGGGGTGCAGGGGCCAACGTCCTGACTTTC. It translates to CASRVSGGAGANVLTF. The full variable domain, with the rest looked up from reference TRBV19 and TRBJ2-6, is DGGITQSPKYLFRKEGQNVTLSCEQNLNHDAMYWYRQDPGQGLRLIYYSQIVNDFQKGDIAEGYSVSREKKESFPLTVTSAQKNPTAFYLCASRVSGGAGANVLTFGAGSRLTVL.

The CDR3 DNA is TGTGCCAGCAGCCCATGGACAGGTTCAAAGCCCCAGCATTTT. It encodes CASSPWTGSKPQHF. The V gene is TRBV3-1 (or the pseudogene TRBV3-2), the J gene TRBJ1-5, with TRBD1 matching 7 bases. The CDR3 totals 14 residues. The germline CDR1 and CDR2 sequences are LGHDT and YNNKEL (reference sequence). V lost 4 bases to trimming and J lost 8 bases; unmatched junction nucleotides: 8.

The chain has TRBV6-1 and TRBJ2-7; 8 nucleotides line up with TRBD2. Germline V gene sequence: CDR1 MNHNS, CDR2 SASEGT. Trimming removed 0 bases from V and 2 bases from J; junction bases left unmatched: 3. The CDR3 contains 15 residues. The CDR3 DNA follows: TGTGCCAGCAGTGAAGCGCTAGCGGGCGCCTACGAGCAGTACTTC. It yields the protein CASSEALAGAYEQYF.

V is TRBV9 and J is TRBJ1-6; 7 positions match TRBD1. Trimming took 0 bases from V and 6 from J; bases not matched to a gene: 3. Germline V gene lookup returns CDR1 SGDLS and CDR2 YYNGEE. The CDR3 loop spans 15 amino acids. The CDR3 DNA reads TGTGCCAGCAGCGTAGAAGGGACAGCTAATTCACCCCTCCACTTT. As protein: CASSVEGTANSPLHF.

V is TRBV28 and J is TRBJ1-3; 8 bases map to TRBD1. The CDR3 length is 14 residues. Germline V gene sequence: CDR1 MDHEN, CDR2 SYDVKM. The V and J ends lost 3 bases and 6 bases, in that order; junction bases with no gene match: 4. The CDR3 bases are TGTGCCAGCAGTTTGCGGCAGGGGGCAAACACCATATATTTT. Amino acids: CASSLRQGANTIYF.

The genes are TRBV4-2 and TRBJ1-4; D call uncertain. Germline V gene data show CDR1 as LGHNA and CDR2 as YNFKEQ. Trimming pared 0 bases from V and 0 bases from J, leaving 2 bases between. The CDR3 consists of 14 residues. CDR3 nucleotides: TGTGCCAGCAGCCAAGATACAACTAATGAAAAACTGTTTTTT. The encoded protein is CASSQDTTNEKLFF.

This chain uses TRBV11-2 with TRBJ2-1; a possible D gene is TRBD1 (6 bases). The CDR3 is 16 amino acids. The germline CDR1 and CDR2 sequences are SGHAT and FQNNGV. V shed 4 bases and J shed 3 bases, with 16 bases lying between them. The CDR3 spells CASSSLTGFSYNEQFF. The CDR3 bases are TGTGCCAGCAGCTCCCTCACAGGGTTCAGCTACAATGAGCAGTTCTTC. Based on the CDR3 plus reference TRBV11-2 and TRBJ2-1, the full variable domain is EAGVAQSPRYKIIEKRQSVAFWCNPISGHATLYWYQQILGQGPKLLIQFQNNGVVDDSQLPKDRFSAERLKGVDSTLKIQPAKLEDSAVYLCASSSLTGFSYNEQFFGPGTRLTVL.

The chain uses TRBV6-2 or TRBV6-3 and TRBJ1-1; tentative D call: TRBD1 (5 bases). This CDR3 has 15 amino acids. Trimming cost V 5 bases and J 0 bases, with 13 bases left between them. Per the germline V gene, CDR1 is MNHEY and CDR2 is SVGEGT. The chain's CDR3 is CASSPSTGLNTEAFF. The DNA for the CDR3 is TGTGCCAGCAGTCCCAGCACAGGTTTGAACACTGAAGCTTTCTTT.

The chain combines TRBV11-3 with TRBJ2-1, with TRBD2 matching over 7 bases. This CDR3 contains 15 residues. Germline trimming cut 1 base from V and 3 bases from J; bases unmatched to any gene: 3. Germline CDR1 reads SGHNT; CDR2 reads YENEEA. The CDR3: CASSLAGTNYNEQFF. CDR3 bases: TGTGCCAGCAGCTTAGCTGGGACTAACTACAATGAGCAGTTCTTC.

On this clone: Other DNA sequences within the sample encode an identical CDR3. V usage is TRBV24-1 and J usage is TRBJ2-2; D not certain. Germline V gene sequence: CDR1 KGHDR, CDR2 SFDVKD. CDR3 length equals 15 residues. Between the trimmed V and J ends, which lost 3 bases and 3 bases, there was a span of 10 bases. Written as DNA, the CDR3 is TGTGCCACCAGTGATGGCACACTGGACACCGGGGAGCTGTTTTTT. It specifies CATSDGTLDTGELFF.

A note on this clone: In this CDR3 the conserved last residue, phenylalanine or tryptophan, is missing, so a read error is likely. The limits of the CDR3 on the DNA are not certain, so only TCRdb's listed CDR3 is given. V usage is TRBV6-6 and J usage is TRBJ2-7; the table names TRBD1, a call not compared with the DNA. Germline loops: CDR1 MNHNY, CDR2 SVGAGI (reference sequence). The length of the CDR3 is 13 amino acids, counting both ends. The CDR3 loop reads CASTEILGTGPLL.

V and J are TRBV7-9 and TRBJ1-2, with D maybe TRBD1 (5 bases). The germline gives CDR1 SEHNR, CDR2 FQNEAQ (reference sequence). The ends were cut back, 7 bases at V and 4 bases at J, with 19 bases in the middle. This CDR3 comprises 15 residues. The CDR3 coding sequence is TGTGCCAGCACCTTCGGGGACGGTGGGAGCTATGGCTACACCTTC. This gives the protein CASTFGDGGSYGYTF.

This chain links TRBV29-1 with TRBJ1-2; D gene unclear. The CDR3 has 13 residues. Germline loops: CDR1 SQVTM, CDR2 ANQGSEA. The V end lost 1 base, the J end lost 1 base, and 7 bases lay between the germline ends. The chain's CDR3 is CSVEARDNYGYTF. As DNA, the CDR3 is TGCAGCGTTGAAGCCCGGGATAACTATGGCTACACCTTC.

This chain links TRBV9 with TRBJ2-7; 8 bases match TRBD2. Trimming cost V 0 bases and J 0 bases; bases outside gene matches: 8. The V gene's germline CDR1 is SGDLS and CDR2 YYNGEE. The CDR3 loop spans 17 amino acids. CDR3 nucleotide sequence: TGTGCCAGCAGCGTAGGCCCCGGGACTAGGCACTCCTACGAGCAGTACTTC. It specifies CASSVGPGTRHSYEQYF.

V gene TRBV19 combines with J gene TRBJ1-4; D uncertain. Germline CDR1 reads LNHDA; CDR2 reads SQIVND (reference sequence). Trimming took 1 base from V and 5 from J, leaving 14 bases between them. The CDR3 is 16 amino acids. The CDR3 coding sequence is TGTGCCAGTAGTATAGGGGGAGGAGTCTCGAATGAAAAACTGTTTTTT. Its protein product is CASSIGGGVSNEKLFF.

The chain joins TRBV6-2 or TRBV6-3 to TRBJ2-3, with 8 bases matching TRBD2. This CDR3 has 16 residues. With 4 bases clipped from V and 0 bases from J, the junction kept 6 bases outside the gene matches. Germline CDR1 MNHEY, CDR2 SVGEGT. The DNA for the CDR3 is TGTGCCAGCAGTTTGGATAGCGGGGCTAGCACAGATACGCAGTATTTT. Translated: CASSLDSGASTDTQYF.